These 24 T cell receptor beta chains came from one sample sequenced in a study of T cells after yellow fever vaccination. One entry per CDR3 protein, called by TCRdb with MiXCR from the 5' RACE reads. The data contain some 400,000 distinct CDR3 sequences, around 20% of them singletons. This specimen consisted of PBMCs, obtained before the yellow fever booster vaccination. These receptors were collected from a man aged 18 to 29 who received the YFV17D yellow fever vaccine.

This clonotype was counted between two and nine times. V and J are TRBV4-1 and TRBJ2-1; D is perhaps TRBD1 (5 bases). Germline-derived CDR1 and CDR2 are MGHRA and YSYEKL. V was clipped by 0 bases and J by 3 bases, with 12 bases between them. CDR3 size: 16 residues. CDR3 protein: CASSQDAGWVYNEQFF. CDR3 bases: TGCGCCAGCAGCCAAGACGCAGGGTGGGTCTACAATGAGCAGTTCTTC.

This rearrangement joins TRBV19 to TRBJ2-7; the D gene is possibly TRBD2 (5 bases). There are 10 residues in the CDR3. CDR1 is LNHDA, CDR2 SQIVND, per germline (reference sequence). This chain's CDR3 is CATLGRTSHV. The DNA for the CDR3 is TGTGCCACTCTGGGGAGAACGAGCCACGTC.

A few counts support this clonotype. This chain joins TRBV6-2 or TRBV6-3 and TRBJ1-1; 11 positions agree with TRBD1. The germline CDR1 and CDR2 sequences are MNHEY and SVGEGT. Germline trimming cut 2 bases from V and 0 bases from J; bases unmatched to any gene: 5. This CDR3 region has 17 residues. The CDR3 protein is CASSYRDRGFLNTEAFF. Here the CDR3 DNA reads TGTGCCAGCAGTTACCGGGACAGGGGGTTTCTGAACACTGAAGCTTTCTTT.

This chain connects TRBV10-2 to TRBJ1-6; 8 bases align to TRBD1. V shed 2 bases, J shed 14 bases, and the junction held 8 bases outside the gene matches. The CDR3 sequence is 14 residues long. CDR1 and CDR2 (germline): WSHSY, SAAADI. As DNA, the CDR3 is TGCGCCAGCAGTGAGACGACAGGGGTAACGGCCCTCCACTTT. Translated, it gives CASSETTGVTALHF.

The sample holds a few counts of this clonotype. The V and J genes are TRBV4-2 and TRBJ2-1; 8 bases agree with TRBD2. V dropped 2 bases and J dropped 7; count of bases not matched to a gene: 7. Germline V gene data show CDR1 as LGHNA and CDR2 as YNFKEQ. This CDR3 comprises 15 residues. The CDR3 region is CASSQPTGGWNEQFF. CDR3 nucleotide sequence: TGTGCCAGCAGCCAACCTACGGGGGGGTGGAATGAGCAGTTCTTC.

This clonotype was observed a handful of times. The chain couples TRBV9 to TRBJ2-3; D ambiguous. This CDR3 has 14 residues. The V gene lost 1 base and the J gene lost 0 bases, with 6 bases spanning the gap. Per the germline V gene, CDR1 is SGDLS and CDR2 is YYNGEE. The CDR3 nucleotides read TGTGCCAGCAGCGTATCGGACAGCACAGATACGCAGTATTTT. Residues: CASSVSDSTDTQYF.

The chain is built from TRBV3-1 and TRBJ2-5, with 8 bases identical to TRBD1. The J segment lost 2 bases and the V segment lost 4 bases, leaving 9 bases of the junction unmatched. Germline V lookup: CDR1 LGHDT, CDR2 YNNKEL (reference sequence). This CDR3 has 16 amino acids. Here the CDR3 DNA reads TGTGCCAGCAGCCGTGCCGGGACAGGCTCTCAAGAGACCCAGTACTTC. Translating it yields CASSRAGTGSQETQYF.

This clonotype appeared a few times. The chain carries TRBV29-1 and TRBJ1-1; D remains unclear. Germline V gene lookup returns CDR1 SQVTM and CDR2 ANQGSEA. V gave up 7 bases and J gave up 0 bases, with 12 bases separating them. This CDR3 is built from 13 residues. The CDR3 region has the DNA TGCAGCGCCAACACCGGGCTGAACACTGAAGCTTTCTTT. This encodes CSANTGLNTEAFF.

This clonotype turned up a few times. This CDR3 reads CASSSNGYTQYF. CDR3 DNA sequence: TGTGCCAGCAGCTCCAACGGGTATACGCAGTATTTT. This chain joins TRBV7-9 and TRBJ2-3, with no clear D. Germline V gene lookup returns CDR1 SEHNR and CDR2 FQNEAQ (reference sequence). Deletions cut 4 bases from V and 7 bases from J, with 9 bases between. This CDR3 has 12 amino acids. The full variable domain, in which reference TRBV7-9 and TRBJ2-3 provide the parts outside the CDR3, is DTGVSQNPRHKITKRGQNVTFRCDPISEHNRLYWYRQTLGQGPEFLTYFQNEAQLEKSRLLSDRFSAERPKGSFSTLEIQRTEQGDSAMYLCASSSNGYTQYFGPGTRLTVL.

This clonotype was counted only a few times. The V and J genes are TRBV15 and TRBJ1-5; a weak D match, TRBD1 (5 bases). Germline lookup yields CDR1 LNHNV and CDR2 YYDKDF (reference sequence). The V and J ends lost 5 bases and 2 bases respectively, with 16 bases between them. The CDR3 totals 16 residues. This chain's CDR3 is CATSRGTERGNQPQHF. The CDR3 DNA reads TGTGCCACCAGCCGCGGGACCGAAAGAGGCAATCAGCCCCAGCATTTT.

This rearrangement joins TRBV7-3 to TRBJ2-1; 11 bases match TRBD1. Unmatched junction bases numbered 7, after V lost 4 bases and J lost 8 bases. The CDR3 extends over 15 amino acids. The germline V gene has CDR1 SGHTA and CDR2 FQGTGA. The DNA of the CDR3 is TGTGCCAGCAGCTCAGGACAGGGGGCGTTCTATGAGCAGTTCTTC. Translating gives CASSSGQGAFYEQFF.

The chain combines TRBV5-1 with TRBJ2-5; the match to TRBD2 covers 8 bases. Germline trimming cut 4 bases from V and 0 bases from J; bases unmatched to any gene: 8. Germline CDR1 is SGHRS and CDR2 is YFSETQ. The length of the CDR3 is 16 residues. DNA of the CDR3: TGCGCCAGCAGCCGATGGGCTAGCGGGTACCAAGAGACCCAGTACTTC. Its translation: CASSRWASGYQETQYF. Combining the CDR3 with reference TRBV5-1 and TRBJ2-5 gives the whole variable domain KAGVTQTPRYLIKTRGQQVTLSCSPISGHRSVSWYQQTPGQGLQFLFEYFSETQRNKGNFPGRFSGRQFSNSRSEMNVSTLELGDSALYLCASSRWASGYQETQYFGPGTRLLVL.

This CDR3 is CASSPGTAPDTEAFF. As DNA, the CDR3 is TGTGCCAGCAGTCCCGGGACAGCCCCGGACACTGAAGCTTTCTTT. This chain links TRBV6-2 or TRBV6-3 with TRBJ1-1, with 7 bases lining up with TRBD1. The V and J ends lost 5 bases and 3 bases, in that order; junction bases with no gene match: 9. Germline V gene data show CDR1 as MNHEY and CDR2 as SVGEGT. The CDR3 totals 15 residues.

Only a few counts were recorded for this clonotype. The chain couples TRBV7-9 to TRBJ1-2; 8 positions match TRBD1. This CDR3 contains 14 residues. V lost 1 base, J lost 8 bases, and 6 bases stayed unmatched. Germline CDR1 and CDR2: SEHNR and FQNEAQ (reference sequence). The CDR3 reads CASSLEEPGGGYTF. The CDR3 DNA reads TGTGCCAGCAGCTTAGAAGAACCAGGGGGCGGCTACACCTTC.

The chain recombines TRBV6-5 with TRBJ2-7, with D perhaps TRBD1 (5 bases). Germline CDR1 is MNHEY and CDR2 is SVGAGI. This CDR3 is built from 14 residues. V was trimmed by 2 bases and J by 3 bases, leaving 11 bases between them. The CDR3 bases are TGTGCCAGCAGTTACGAGCAAAGGGGCTACGAGCAGTACTTC. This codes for CASSYEQRGYEQYF.

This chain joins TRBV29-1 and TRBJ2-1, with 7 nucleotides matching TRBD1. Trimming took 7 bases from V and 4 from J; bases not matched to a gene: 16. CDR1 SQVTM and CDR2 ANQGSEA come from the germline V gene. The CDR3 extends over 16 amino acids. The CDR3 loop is CSAQGQPKWGYNEQFF. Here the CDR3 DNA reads TGCAGCGCACAGGGACAGCCAAAATGGGGTTACAATGAGCAGTTCTTC.

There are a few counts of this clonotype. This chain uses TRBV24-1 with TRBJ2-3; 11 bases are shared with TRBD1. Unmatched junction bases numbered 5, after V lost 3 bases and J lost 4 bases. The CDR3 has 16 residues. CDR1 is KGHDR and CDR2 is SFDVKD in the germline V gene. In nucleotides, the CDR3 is TGTGCCACCAGTGATACGGGACAGGGGGTGGCAGATACGCAGTATTTT. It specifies CATSDTGQGVADTQYF.

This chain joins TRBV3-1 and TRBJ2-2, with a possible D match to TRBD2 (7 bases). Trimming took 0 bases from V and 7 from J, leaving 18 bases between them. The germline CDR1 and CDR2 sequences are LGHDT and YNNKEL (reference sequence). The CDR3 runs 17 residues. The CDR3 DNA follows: TGTGCCAGCAGCCAAGATCGCGGGGGCCGCTTCGGCGGGGAGCTGTTTTTT. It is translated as CASSQDRGGRFGGELFF. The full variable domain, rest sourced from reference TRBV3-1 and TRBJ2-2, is DTAVSQTPKYLVTQMGNDKSIKCEQNLGHDTMYWYKQDSKKFLKIMFSYNNKELIINETVPNRFSPKSPDKAHLNLHINSLELGDSAVYFCASSQDRGGRFGGELFFGEGSRLTVL.

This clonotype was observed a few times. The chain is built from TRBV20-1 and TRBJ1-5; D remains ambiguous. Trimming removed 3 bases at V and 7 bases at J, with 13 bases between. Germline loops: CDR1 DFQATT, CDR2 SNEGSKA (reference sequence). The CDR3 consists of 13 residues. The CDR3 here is CSARGGAKQPQHF. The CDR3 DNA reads TGCAGTGCTAGGGGCGGAGCAAAGCAGCCCCAGCATTTT.

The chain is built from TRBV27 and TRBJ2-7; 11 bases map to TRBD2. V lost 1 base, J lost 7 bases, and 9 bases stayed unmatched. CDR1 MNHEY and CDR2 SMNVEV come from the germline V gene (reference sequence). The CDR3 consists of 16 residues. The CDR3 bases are TGTGCCAGCAGTTTATTCGGGGTAGCGGGGGGGCAAGAGCAGTACTTC. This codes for CASSLFGVAGGQEQYF.

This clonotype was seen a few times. The CDR3 DNA reads as TGTGCCAGCAGGATGACAGGGACTGAAGCTTTCTTT. Amino acids: CASRMTGTEAFF. The J gene is TRBJ1-1, the V gene TRBV12-3 or TRBV12-4; 7 nucleotides align to TRBD1. J gave up 5 bases and V 6 bases, and 3 bases lay outside the gene matches. This CDR3 is 12 amino acids long.

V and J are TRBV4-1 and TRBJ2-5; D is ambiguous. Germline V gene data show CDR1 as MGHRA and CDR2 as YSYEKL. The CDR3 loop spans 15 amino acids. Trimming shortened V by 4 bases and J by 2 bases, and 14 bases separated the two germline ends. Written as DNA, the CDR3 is TGCGCCAGCAGCCCGGGTGGAAGGGATCAAGAGACCCAGTACTTC. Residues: CASSPGGRDQETQYF.

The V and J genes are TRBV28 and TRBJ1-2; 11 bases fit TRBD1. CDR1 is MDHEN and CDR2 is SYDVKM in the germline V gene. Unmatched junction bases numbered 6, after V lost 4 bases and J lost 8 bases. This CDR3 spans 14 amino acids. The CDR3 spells CASSSGQGERGYTF. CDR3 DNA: TGTGCCAGCAGTTCGGGACAGGGGGAACGGGGCTACACCTTC.

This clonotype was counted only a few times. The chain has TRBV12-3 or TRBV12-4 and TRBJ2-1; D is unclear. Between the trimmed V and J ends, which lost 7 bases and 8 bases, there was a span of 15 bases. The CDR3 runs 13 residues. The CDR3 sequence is CASTPTPWDEQFF. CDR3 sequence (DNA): TGTGCCAGCACCCCCACGCCCTGGGATGAGCAGTTCTTC.